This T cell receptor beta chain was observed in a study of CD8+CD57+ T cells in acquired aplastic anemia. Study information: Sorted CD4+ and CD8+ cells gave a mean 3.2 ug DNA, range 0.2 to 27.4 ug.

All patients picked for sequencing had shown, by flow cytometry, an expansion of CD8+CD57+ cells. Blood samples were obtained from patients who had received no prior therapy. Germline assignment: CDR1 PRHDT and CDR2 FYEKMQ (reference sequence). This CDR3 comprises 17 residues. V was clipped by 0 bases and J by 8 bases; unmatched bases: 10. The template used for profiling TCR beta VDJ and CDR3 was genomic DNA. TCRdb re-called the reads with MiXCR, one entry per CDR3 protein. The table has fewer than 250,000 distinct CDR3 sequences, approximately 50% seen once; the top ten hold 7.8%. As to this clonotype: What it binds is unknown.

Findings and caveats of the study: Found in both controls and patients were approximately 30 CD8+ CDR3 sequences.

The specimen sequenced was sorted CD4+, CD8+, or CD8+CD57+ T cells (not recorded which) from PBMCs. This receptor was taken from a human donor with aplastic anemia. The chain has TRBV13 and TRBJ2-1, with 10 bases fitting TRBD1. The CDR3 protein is CASSLGRRDRGFYEQFF. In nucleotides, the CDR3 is TGTGCCAGCAGCTTAGGACGCCGGGACAGGGGTTTTTATGAGCAGTTCTTC.